This T cell receptor (beta chain) was sequenced in a study of vaccination and CD4 T cells after COVID-19. Study as a whole: Each enrolled participant received a two-dose regimen of either BNT162b2 or mRNA-1273 vaccine. Once diagnosed, patients had post-COVID samples drawn a median approximately 100 days later (range 35 to 161). Study-level points and caveats: The median number of SARS-CoV-2-reactive clonotypes increased from around 20 to 38, a change that did not reach significance.

CDR1 MNHNS and CDR2 SASEGT come from the germline V gene. J lost 1 base, V lost 6 bases, and 9 bases had no gene match. This CDR3 is 17 amino acids long. Comments on this clonotype: The antigen is unknown.

The assay that was used to sequence DNA from cultured CD4+ T cells was the Oncomine TCR Beta short-read assay. TCRdb re-called the PCR reads through MiXCR, storing one row per CDR3 protein. In the table there are roughly 7,300 distinct CDR3 sequences, roughly 64% of which are singletons. The treatment is: roughly 11-day PBMC culture with coronavirus spike peptide pools or control peptides (ViraFEST assay). Via ViraFEST, peptide pools expanded antigen-specific T cells before TCR sequencing. The specimen sequenced was CD4+ T cells from blood, cultured in vitro. This TCR derives from a human donor who had recovered from COVID-19. The chain combines TRBV6-1 with TRBJ2-6; 7 bases map to TRBD2. The chain's CDR3 is CASRDFGRGSGANVLTF. As DNA, the CDR3 is TGTGCCAGCAGGGATTTTGGGAGGGGATCTGGGGCCAACGTCCTGACTTTC.